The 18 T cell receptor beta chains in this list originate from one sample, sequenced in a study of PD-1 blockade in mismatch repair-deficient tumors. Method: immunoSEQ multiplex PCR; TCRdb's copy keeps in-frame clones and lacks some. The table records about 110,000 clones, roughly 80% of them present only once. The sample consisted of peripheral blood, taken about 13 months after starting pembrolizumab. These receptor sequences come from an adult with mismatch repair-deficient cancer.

CDR3 in DNA: TGTGCCAGCAGTTATTCGGCAGGGGAAATCTACGAGCAGTACTTC. It is translated as CASSYSAGEIYEQYF. The chain recombines TRBV6-5 with TRBJ2-7, with a weak D call TRBD1 (6 bases). Germline V gene sequence: CDR1 MNHEY, CDR2 SVGAGI. V was cut by 3 bases and J by 3 bases, with 15 bases left in between. The CDR3 is 15 amino acids.

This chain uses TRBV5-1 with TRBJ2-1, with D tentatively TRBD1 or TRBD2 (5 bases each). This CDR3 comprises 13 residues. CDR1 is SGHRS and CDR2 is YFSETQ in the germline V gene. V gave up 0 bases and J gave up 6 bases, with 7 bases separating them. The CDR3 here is CASSLGGVNEQFF. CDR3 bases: TGCGCCAGCAGCTTGGGAGGGGTCAATGAGCAGTTCTTC.

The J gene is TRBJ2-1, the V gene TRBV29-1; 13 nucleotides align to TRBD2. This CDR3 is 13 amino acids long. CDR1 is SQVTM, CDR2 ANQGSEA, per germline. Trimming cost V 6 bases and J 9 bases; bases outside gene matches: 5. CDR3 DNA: TGCAGCGTGGAACTAGCGGGAGGGGTTGAGCAGTTCTTC. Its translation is CSVELAGGVEQFF.

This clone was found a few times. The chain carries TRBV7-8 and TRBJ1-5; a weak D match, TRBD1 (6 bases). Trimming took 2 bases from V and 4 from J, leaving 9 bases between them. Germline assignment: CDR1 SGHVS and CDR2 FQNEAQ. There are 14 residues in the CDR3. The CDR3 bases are TGTGCCAGCAGCTTATCAGGGGAAAATCAGCCCCAGCATTTT. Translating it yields CASSLSGENQPQHF. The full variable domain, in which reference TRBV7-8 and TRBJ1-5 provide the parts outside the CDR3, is GAGVSQSPRYKVAKRGQDVALRCDPISGHVSLFWYQQALGQGPEFLTYFQNEAQLDKSGLPSDRFFAERPEGSVSTLKIQRTQQEDSAVYLCASSLSGENQPQHFGDGTRLSIL.

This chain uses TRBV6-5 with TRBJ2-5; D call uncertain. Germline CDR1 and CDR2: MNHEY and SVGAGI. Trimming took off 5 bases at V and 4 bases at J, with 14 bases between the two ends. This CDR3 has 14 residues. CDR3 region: CASSRAAWGETQYF. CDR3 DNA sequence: TGTGCCAGCAGTAGGGCCGCATGGGGAGAGACCCAGTACTTC.

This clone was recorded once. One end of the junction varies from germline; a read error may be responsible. The CDR3 coding sequence is TGTGCCAGCAGTGTGGGTTACCAAGAGACCCAGTACTTC. This encodes CASSVGYQETQYF. The gene calls are TRBV10-3 and TRBJ2-5; D is unresolved. The CDR3 is 13 residues long. Germline values: CDR1 ENHRY, CDR2 SYGVKD.

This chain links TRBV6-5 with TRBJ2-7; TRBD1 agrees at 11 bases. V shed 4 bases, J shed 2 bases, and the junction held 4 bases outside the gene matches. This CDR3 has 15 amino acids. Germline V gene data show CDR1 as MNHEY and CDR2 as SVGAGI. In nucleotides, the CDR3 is TGTGCCAGCAGTTCACCGGGACAGGGGGCCTACGAGCAGTACTTC. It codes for CASSSPGQGAYEQYF.

CDR3 sequence: CASSEKGLGVGEQYF. The CDR3, as DNA: TGTGCCAGCAGTGAAAAGGGTTTGGGCGTTGGGGAGCAGTACTTC. The chain carries TRBV6-1 and TRBJ2-7, with D hard to call. Germline CDR1 and CDR2: MNHNS and SASEGT. The CDR3 runs to 15 residues. V lost 2 bases to trimming and J lost 7 bases, with 18 bases between them.

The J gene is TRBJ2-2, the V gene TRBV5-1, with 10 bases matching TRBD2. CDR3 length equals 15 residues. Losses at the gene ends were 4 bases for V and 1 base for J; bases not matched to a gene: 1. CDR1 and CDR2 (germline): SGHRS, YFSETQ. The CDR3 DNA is TGCGCCAGCAGCAGGACTAGCGGGAACACCGGGGAGCTGTTTTTT. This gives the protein CASSRTSGNTGELFF.

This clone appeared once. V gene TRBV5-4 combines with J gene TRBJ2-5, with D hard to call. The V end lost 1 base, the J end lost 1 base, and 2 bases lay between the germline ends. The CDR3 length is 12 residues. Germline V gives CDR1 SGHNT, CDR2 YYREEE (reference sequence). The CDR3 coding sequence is TGTGCCAGCAGCTTGCCCCAAGAGACCCAGTACTTC. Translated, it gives CASSLPQETQYF.

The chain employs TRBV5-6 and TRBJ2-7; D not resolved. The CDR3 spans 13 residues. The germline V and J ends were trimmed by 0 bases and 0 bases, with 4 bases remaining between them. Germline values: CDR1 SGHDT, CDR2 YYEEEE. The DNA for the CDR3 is TGTGCCAGCAGCTTGGCCTCCTCCTACGAGCAGTACTTC. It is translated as CASSLASSYEQYF.

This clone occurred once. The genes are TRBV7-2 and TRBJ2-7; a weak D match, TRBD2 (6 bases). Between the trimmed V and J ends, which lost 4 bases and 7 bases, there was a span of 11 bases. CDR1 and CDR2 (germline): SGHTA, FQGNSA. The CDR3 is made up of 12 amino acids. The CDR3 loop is CASSWVGGEQYF. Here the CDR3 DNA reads TGTGCCAGCAGCTGGGTCGGGGGTGAGCAGTACTTC.

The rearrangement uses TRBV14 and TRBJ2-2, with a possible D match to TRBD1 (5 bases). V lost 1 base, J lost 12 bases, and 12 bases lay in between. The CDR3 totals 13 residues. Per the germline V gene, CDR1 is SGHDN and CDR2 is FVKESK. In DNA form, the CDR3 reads TGTGCCAGCAGCCAAGGTTTCAGGGCGAAGCTGTTTTTT. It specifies CASSQGFRAKLFF.

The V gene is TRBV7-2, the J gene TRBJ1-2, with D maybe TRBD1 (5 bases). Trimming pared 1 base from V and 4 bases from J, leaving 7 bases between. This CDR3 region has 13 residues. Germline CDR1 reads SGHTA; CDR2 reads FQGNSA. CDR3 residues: CASSLGQPYGYTF. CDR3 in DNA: TGTGCCAGCAGCTTAGGACAGCCCTATGGCTACACCTTC. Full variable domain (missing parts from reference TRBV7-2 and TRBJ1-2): GAGVSQSPSNKVTEKGKDVELRCDPISGHTALYWYRQSLGQGLEFLIYFQGNSAPDKSGLPSDRFSAERTGGSVSTLTIQRTQQEDSAVYLCASSLGQPYGYTFGSGTRLTVV.

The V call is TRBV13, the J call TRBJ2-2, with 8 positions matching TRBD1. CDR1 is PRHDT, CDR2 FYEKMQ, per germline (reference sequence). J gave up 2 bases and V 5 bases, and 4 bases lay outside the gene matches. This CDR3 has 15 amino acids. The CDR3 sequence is CASSGQGYNTGELFF. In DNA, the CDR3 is TGTGCCAGCAGCGGACAGGGTTATAACACCGGGGAGCTGTTTTTT.

The CDR3 is CASNRVGAGELFF. Written as DNA, the CDR3 is TGTGCCAGCAACAGGGTTGGAGCCGGGGAGCTGTTTTTT. This chain connects TRBV6-1 to TRBJ2-2; D may be TRBD1 (6 bases). The CDR3 contains 13 residues. The germline CDR1 and CDR2 sequences are MNHNS and SASEGT. The ends were cut back, 7 bases at V and 6 bases at J, with 12 bases in the middle.

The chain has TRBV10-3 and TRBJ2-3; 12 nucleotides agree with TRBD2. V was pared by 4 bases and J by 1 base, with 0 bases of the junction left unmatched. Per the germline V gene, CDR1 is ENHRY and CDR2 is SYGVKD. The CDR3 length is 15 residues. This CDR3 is CAISGTSGGTDTQYF. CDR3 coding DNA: TGTGCCATCAGTGGGACTAGCGGGGGCACAGATACGCAGTATTTT.

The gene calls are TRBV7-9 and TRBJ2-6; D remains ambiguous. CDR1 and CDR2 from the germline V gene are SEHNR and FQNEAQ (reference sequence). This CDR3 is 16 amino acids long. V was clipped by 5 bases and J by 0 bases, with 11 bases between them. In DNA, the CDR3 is TGTGCCAGCAGCCGTGACGGTTACTCTGGGGCCAACGTCCTGACTTTC. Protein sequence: CASSRDGYSGANVLTF.